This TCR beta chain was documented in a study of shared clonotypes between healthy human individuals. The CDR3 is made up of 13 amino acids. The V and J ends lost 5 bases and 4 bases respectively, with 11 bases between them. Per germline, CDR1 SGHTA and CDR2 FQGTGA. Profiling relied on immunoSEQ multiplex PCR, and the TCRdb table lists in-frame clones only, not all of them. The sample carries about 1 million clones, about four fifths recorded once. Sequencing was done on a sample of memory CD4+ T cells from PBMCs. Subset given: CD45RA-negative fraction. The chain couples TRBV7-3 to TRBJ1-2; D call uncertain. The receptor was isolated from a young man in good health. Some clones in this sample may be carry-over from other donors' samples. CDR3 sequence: CASSPAEGYGYTF. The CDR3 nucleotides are TGTGCCAGCAGCCCCGCTGAGGGCTATGGCTACACCTTC.